This T cell receptor beta chain comes out of a study of T-cell memory formation after mild COVID-19. General observations from the study: That cross-reactive memory joined was suggested by some responding clones appearing in pre-infection memory. Confirmation was lacking for SARS-CoV-2 specificity of second-wave clones that peaked on day 37. Contracting clones from day 15 to 85 had balanced CD4/CD8; later expanders favoured CD4+.

Amplification by 5'RACE using constant-segment primers produced TCR alpha and TCR beta cDNA libraries that carried sample barcodes and UMIs. Via MiXCR, TCRdb re-called the 5' RACE reads, giving one row per CDR3 protein. The sample carries about 200,000 distinct CDR3 sequences, about 9.2% recorded once. This clonotype has ten or more counts. What it recognizes is unknown. Per the germline V gene, CDR1 is SEHNR and CDR2 is FQNEAQ (reference sequence). The CDR3 has 13 residues. V was shortened by 1 base and J by 9 bases, with 7 bases between the two germline ends. This chain uses TRBV7-9 with TRBJ1-6; D unresolved. This receptor was obtained from a man aged 18-30 years who had mild COVID-19 (a few samples of this study predate the infection). Cell type and time point are not known. The material sequenced was PBMCs or a T cell subset sorted from them (not recorded which). The CDR3 sequence: CASSLESSSPLHF. In DNA, the CDR3 is TGTGCCAGCAGCTTAGAATCTTCTTCACCCCTCCACTTT.